In its sample, the clone carrying this T cell receptor beta chain was seen a few times. This entry is derived from a study of blood T cell repertoires in COVID-19. Turning to the study itself: The United States, Italy and Spain supplied acute and convalescent COVID-19 samples. In each case, the material was cDNA or gDNA derived from T cells, B-cell-depleted T cells, or PBMCs.

V lost 9 bases and J lost 12, with 9 bases in between. Per germline, CDR1 LNHDA and CDR2 SQIVND (reference sequence). The CDR3 spans 9 residues. Authors' data handling: Nucleated cell counts were estimated from reference gene primer amplification. Repertoires were generated with immunoSEQ multiplex PCR, while TCRdb's copy carries only in-frame clones and drops some. The D gene and trimming were derived from the DNA, and the V and J assignments and clone size from that table. Among around 210,000 clones listed, around 80% were seen once. The specimen sequenced was peripheral blood. The receptor's source is a woman aged 70-85 years with acute or convalescent COVID-19. The rearrangement links TRBV19 to TRBJ2-1; D uncertain. CDR3 amino acids: CARDFGQFF. For the CDR3, the DNA is TGTGCCAGAGACTTCGGGCAGTTCTTC.